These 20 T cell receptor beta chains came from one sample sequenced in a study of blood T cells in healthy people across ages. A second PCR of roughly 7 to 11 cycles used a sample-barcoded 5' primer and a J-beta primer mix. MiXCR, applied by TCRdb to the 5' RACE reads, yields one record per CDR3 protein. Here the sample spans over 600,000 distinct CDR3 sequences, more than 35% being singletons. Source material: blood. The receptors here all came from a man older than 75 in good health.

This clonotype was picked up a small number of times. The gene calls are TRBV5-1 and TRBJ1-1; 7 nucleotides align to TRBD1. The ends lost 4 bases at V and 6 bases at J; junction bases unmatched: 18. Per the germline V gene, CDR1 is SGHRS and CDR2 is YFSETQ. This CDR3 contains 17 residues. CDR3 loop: CASSRIATGAQGPEAFF. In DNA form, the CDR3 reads TGCGCCAGCAGCCGAATAGCAACAGGGGCGCAAGGTCCTGAAGCTTTCTTT.

The CDR3 region is CASSLKVAGGTEQFF. The CDR3 nucleotides are TGCGCCAGCAGCTTGAAAGTAGCGGGAGGAACTGAGCAGTTCTTC. The chain is built from TRBV5-1 and TRBJ2-1; 10 bases are shared with TRBD2. The CDR3 spans 15 residues. V was clipped by 1 base and J by 9 bases; unmatched bases: 7. Germline loops: CDR1 SGHRS, CDR2 YFSETQ.

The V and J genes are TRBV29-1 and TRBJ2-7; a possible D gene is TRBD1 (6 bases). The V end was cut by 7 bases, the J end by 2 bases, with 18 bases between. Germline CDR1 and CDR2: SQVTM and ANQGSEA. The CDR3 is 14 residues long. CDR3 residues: CSARIGDIAYEQYF. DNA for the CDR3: TGCAGCGCAAGAATCGGGGACATAGCCTACGAGCAGTACTTC.

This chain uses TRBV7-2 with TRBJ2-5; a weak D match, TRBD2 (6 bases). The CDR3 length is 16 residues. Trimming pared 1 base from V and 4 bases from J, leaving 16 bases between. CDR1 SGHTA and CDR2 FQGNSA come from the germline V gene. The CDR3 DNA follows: TGTGCCAGCAGCTTAGGCGGGATGACGCGCTCAGAGACCCAGTACTTC. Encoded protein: CASSLGGMTRSETQYF.

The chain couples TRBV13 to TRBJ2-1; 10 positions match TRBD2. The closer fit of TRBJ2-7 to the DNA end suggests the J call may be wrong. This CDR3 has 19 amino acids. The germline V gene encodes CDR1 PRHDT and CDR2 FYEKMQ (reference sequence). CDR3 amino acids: CASSLGRSSGRSSYNEQYF. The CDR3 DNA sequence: TGTGCCAGCAGCTTAGGCCGGAGTAGCGGGAGGAGCTCCTACAATGAGCAGTACTTC.

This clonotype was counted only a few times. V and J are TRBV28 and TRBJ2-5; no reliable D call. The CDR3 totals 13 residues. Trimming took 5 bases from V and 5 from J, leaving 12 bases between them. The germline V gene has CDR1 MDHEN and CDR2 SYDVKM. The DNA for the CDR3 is TGTGCCAGCAGTCCTCCCGATCTGGAGACCCAGTACTTC. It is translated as CASSPPDLETQYF.

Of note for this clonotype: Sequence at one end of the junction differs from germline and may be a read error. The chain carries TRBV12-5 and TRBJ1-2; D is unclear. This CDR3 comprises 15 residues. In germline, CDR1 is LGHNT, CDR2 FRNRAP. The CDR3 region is CAGGLSTTVRYGYTF. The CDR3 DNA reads TGTGCTGGTGGTTTGAGTACCACAGTACGATATGGCTACACCTTC. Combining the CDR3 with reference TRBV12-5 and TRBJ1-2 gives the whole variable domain DARVTQTPRHKVTEMGQEVTMRCQPILGHNTVFWYRQTMMQGLELLAYFRNRAPLDDSGMPKDRFSAEMPDATLATLKIQPSEPRDSAVYFCAGGLSTTVRYGYTFGSGTRLTVV.

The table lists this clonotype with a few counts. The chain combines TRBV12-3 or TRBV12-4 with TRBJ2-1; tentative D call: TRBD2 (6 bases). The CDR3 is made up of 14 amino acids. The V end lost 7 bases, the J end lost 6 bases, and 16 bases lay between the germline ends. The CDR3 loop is CASTPGLPSNEQFF. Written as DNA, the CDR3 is TGTGCCAGCACTCCGGGACTGCCCTCCAATGAGCAGTTCTTC.

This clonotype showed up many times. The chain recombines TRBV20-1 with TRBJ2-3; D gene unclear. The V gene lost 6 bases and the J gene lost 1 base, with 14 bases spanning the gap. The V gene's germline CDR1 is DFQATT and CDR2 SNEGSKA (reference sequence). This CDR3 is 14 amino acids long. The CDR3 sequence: CSAPDQLGTDTQYF. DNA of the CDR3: TGCAGTGCCCCGGACCAGCTGGGCACAGATACGCAGTATTTT.

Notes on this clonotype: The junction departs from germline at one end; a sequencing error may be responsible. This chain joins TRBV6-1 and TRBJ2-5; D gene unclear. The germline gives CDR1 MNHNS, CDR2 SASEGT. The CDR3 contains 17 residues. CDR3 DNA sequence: TGTGCCAGCAGTGAAGTCAATGCCGGGCTTTACCAAGGGACCCAGTACTTC. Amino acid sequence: CASSEVNAGLYQGTQYF.

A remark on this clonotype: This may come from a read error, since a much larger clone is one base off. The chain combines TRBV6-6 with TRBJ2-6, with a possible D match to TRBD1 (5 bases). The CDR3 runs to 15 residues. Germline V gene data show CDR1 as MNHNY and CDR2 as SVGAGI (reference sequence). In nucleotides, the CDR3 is TGTGCCAGCAGTTACGTGGGCTCTGGGGCCACCGTCCTGACTTTC. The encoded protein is CASSYVGSGATVLTF.

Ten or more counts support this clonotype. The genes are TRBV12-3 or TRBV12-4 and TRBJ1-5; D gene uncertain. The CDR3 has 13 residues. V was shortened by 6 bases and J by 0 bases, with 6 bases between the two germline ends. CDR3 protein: CASRSSSNQPQHF. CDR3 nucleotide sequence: TGTGCCAGCAGGTCGAGTAGCAATCAGCCCCAGCATTTT.

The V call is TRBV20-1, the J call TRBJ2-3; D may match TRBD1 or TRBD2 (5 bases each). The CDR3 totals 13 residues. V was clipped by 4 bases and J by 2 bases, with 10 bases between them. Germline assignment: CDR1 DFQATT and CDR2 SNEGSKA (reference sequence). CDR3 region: CSAIGADTDTQYF. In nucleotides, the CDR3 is TGCAGTGCTATCGGGGCCGACACAGATACGCAGTATTTT.

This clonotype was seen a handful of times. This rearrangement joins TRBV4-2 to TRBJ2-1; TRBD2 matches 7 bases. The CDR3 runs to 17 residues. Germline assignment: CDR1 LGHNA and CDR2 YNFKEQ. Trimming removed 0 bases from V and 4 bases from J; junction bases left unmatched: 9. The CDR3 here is CASSQEPTGTTYNEQFF. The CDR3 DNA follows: TGTGCCAGCAGCCAAGAACCGACCGGGACTACGTACAATGAGCAGTTCTTC.

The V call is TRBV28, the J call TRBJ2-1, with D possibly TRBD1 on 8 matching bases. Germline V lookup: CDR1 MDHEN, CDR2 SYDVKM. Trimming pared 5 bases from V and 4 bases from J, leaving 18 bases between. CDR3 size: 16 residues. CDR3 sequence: CASSLPGQGLYNEQFF. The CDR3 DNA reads TGTGCCAGCAGTCTCCCCGGACAGGGACTATACAATGAGCAGTTCTTC. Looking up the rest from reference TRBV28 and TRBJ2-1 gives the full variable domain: DVKVTQSSRYLVKRTGEKVFLECVQDMDHENMFWYRQDPGLGLRLIYFSYDVKMKEKGDIPEGYSVSREKKERFSLILESASTNQTSMYLCASSLPGQGLYNEQFFGPGTRLTVL.

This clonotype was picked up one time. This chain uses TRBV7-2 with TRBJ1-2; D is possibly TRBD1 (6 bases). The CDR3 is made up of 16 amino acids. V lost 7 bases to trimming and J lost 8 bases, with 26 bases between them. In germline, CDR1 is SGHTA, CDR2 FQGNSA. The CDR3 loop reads CASNFGGGRREEGYTF. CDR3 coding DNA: TGTGCCAGCAACTTTGGCGGGGGCCGCAGGGAAGAGGGCTACACCTTC.

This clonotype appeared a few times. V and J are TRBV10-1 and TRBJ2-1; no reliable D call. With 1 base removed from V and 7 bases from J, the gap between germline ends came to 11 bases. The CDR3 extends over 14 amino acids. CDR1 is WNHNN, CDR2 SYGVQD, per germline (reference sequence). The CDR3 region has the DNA TGCGCCAGCAGTGAGTGGGCCGGTGGGAATGAGCAGTTCTTC. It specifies CASSEWAGGNEQFF.

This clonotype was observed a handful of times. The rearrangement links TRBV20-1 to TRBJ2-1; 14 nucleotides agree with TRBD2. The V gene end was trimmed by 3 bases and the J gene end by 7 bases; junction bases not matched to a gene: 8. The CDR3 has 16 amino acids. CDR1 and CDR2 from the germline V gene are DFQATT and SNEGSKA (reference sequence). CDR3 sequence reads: CSARESGTSGRNEQFF. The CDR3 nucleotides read TGCAGTGCTAGGGAATCGGGGACTAGCGGGAGAAATGAGCAGTTCTTC.

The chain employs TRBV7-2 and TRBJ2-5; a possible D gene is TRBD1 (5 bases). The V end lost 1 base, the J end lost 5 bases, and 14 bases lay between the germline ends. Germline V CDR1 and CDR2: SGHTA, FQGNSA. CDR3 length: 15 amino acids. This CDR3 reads CASSLVGRVWETQYF. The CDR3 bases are TGTGCCAGCAGCTTAGTCGGCAGGGTTTGGGAGACCCAGTACTTC.

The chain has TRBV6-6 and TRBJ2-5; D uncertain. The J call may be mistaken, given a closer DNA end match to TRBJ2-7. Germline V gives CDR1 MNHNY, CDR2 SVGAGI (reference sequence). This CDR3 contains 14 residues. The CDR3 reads CASVKTLTAYEQYF. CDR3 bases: TGTGCCAGCGTGAAAACACTTACCGCCTACGAGCAGTACTTC.